This TCR beta chain was identified in a study of T cell responses to AZD1222 COVID-19 vaccine. Study-level points and caveats: Of spike-specific TCRs, nearly half reportedly target regions left unmutated in variants. Most donors were white British and more were female, and clonal diversity was possibly underestimated. Across the whole spike, CD4 TCRs peaked at regions 160-218 and 743-854.

This CDR3 is built from 14 residues. Germline V gives CDR1 SGHAT, CDR2 FQNNGV. Trimming shortened V by 5 bases and J by 4 bases, and 14 bases separated the two germline ends. On this clone itself: Its cognate antigen is unknown.

Produced via immunoSEQ multiplex PCR; TCRdb's table is partial and in-frame only. The repertoire has roughly 70,000 clones, about 85% of them found once; the top ten carry about a fifth. Specimen: peripheral blood, collected on day 0 of AZD1222 vaccination. This chain uses TRBV11-2 with TRBJ1-2; D is possibly TRBD1 (5 bases). The source is an adult in good health. This chain's CDR3 is CASSPGQGFYGYTF. CDR3 nucleotides: TGTGCCAGCAGCCCCGGGCAGGGTTTCTATGGCTACACCTTC. Filled out from reference TRBV11-2 and TRBJ1-2, the complete variable domain reads EAGVAQSPRYKIIEKRQSVAFWCNPISGHATLYWYQQILGQGPKLLIQFQNNGVVDDSQLPKDRFSAERLKGVDSTLKIQPAKLEDSAVYLCASSPGQGFYGYTFGSGTRLTVV.